The 10 T cell receptor beta chains below all came from one sample that was sequenced in a study of CD8 T cells in ankylosing spondylitis. Each CDR3 protein is one row after TCRdb ran MiXCR on the 5' RACE reads. The profile shows a few hundred thousand distinct CDR3 sequences, 20% of them singletons. Sequencing was performed on blood, either unsorted or a sorted T cell fraction (not recorded which). Source of these receptors: a male donor with ankylosing spondylitis or in good health (not recorded which).

This clonotype was observed a handful of times. This sequence joins TRBV12-3 or TRBV12-4 and TRBJ1-2; D perhaps matches TRBD1 (5 bases). The ends were cut back, 8 bases at V and 3 bases at J, with 13 bases in the middle. The CDR3 has 13 amino acids. CDR3 in amino acids: CASESGIDYGYTF. The CDR3 DNA is TGTGCCAGCGAGTCAGGGATTGACTATGGCTACACCTTC.

This clonotype was detected a few times. This sequence joins TRBV5-4 and TRBJ2-6; TRBD1 is a possible D gene (6 bases). Germline V lookup: CDR1 SGHNT, CDR2 YYREEE (reference sequence). CDR3 size: 15 residues. The V gene lost 5 bases and the J gene lost 2 bases, with 11 bases spanning the gap. The CDR3 loop reads CASSYTGTGANVLTF. The CDR3 DNA reads TGTGCCAGCAGTTATACAGGGACTGGGGCCAACGTCCTGACTTTC.

The sample holds a few counts of this clonotype. The CDR3 here is CSAERDDYNEQFF. CDR3 in DNA: TGCAGTGCTGAGCGGGACGACTACAATGAGCAGTTCTTC. The chain employs TRBV20-1 and TRBJ2-1; TRBD2 agrees at 7 bases. With 5 bases clipped from V and 3 bases from J, the junction kept 4 bases outside the gene matches. Germline values: CDR1 DFQATT, CDR2 SNEGSKA (reference sequence). This CDR3 contains 13 residues.

The chain carries TRBV14 and TRBJ2-3; D gene uncertain. V was trimmed by 6 bases and J by 4 bases, leaving 11 bases between them. This CDR3 contains 13 residues. Germline V gene sequence: CDR1 SGHDN, CDR2 FVKESK. The CDR3 is CASRGLTPDTQYF. CDR3 DNA: TGTGCCAGCAGGGGTCTAACGCCAGATACGCAGTATTTT.

The gene calls are TRBV6-5 and TRBJ2-1; D possibly corresponds to TRBD1 (5 bases). CDR1 and CDR2 (germline): MNHEY, SVGAGI. This CDR3 is built from 13 residues. V was clipped by 3 bases and J by 5 bases, with 8 bases between them. The CDR3 DNA reads as TGTGCCAGCAGTTATCAGGGCAACAATGAGCAGTTCTTC. It is translated as CASSYQGNNEQFF.

The table lists this clonotype with a count of one. V is TRBV20-1 and J is TRBJ2-1, with D possibly called TRBD1 or TRBD2 (5 bases each). V lost 1 base, J lost 9 bases, and 7 bases lay in between. The CDR3 runs to 11 residues. The germline V gene has CDR1 DFQATT and CDR2 SNEGSKA (reference sequence). The CDR3 protein is CSARGGPEQFF. The CDR3 DNA reads TGCAGTGCTAGAGGGGGACCTGAGCAGTTCTTC.

This clonotype has a handful of counts. This chain uses TRBV6-1 with TRBJ2-2; 8 nucleotides match TRBD1. This CDR3 has 13 amino acids. CDR1 and CDR2 (germline): MNHNS, SASEGT. The V and J ends lost 8 bases and 6 bases, in that order; junction bases with no gene match: 5. CDR3 nucleotide sequence: TGTGCCAGCTGGACAGGGATTTCCGGGGAGCTGTTTTTT. Protein: CASWTGISGELFF.

This clonotype has just a few counts. V and J are TRBV3-1 and TRBJ2-7; perhaps TRBD1 as D (5 bases). Germline V gives CDR1 LGHDT, CDR2 YNNKEL (reference sequence). V lost 4 bases and J 0 bases, leaving 10 bases between the germline ends. The CDR3 is 14 amino acids. CDR3 amino acids: CASSPFRGSYEQYF. CDR3 nucleotides: TGTGCCAGCAGCCCTTTTAGGGGCTCCTACGAGCAGTACTTC.

This chain connects TRBV2 to TRBJ1-1; no clear D gene. The CDR3 sequence is 13 residues long. From germline, CDR1 is SNHLY and CDR2 FYNNEI. The V end lost 1 base, the J end lost 1 base, and 4 bases lay between the germline ends. The CDR3 nucleotides read TGTGCCAGCAGTGAAGTACCGAACACTGAAGCTTTCTTT. It yields the protein CASSEVPNTEAFF.

V is TRBV2 and J is TRBJ2-7, with a weak D call TRBD1 (6 bases). The CDR3 contains 14 residues. Germline values: CDR1 SNHLY, CDR2 FYNNEI. Trimming took off 7 bases at V and 2 bases at J, with 15 bases between the two ends. The CDR3 DNA sequence: TGTGCCAGCACCTTAGGGACACCTGCCTACGAGCAGTACTTC. This sequence encodes CASTLGTPAYEQYF.